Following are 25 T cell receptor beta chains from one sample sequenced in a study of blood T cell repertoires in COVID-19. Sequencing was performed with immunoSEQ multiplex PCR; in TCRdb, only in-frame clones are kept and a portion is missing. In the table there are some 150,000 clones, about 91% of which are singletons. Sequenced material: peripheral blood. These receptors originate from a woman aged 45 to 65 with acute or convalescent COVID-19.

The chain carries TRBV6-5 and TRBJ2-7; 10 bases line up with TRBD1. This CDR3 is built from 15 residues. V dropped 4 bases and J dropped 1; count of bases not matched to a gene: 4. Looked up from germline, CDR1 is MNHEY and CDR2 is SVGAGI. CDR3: CASSLGQGKSYEQYF. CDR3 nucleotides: TGTGCCAGCAGTTTGGGACAGGGGAAGTCCTACGAGCAGTACTTC.

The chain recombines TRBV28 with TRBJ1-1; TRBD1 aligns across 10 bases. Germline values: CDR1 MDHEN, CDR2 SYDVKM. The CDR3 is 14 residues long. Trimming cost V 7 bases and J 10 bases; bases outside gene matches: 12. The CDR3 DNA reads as TGTGCCAGCATCTATGGGGGGGACAGGGGTAGAGCTTTCTTT. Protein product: CASIYGGDRGRAFF. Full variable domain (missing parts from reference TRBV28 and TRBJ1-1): DVKVTQSSRYLVKRTGEKVFLECVQDMDHENMFWYRQDPGLGLRLIYFSYDVKMKEKGDIPEGYSVSREKKERFSLILESASTNQTSMYLCASIYGGDRGRAFFGQGTRLTVV.

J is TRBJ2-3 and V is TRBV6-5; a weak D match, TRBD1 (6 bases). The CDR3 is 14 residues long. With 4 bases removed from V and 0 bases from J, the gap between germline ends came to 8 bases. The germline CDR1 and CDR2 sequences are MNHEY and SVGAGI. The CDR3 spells CASSFGQSTDTQYF. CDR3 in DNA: TGTGCCAGCAGTTTTGGACAGAGCACAGATACGCAGTATTTT.

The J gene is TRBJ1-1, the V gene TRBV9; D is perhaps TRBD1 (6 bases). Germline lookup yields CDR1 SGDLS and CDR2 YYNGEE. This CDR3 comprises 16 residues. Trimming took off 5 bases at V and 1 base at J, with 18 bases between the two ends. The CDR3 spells CASRKGVDRPNTEAFF. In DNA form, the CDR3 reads TGTGCCAGCAGGAAGGGCGTCGACAGGCCGAACACTGAAGCTTTCTTT.

For the CDR3, the DNA is TGTGCCAGCAGCCTCGGGTTTGAGGACACCATATATTTT. It yields the protein CASSLGFEDTIYF. The rearrangement uses TRBV9 and TRBJ1-3; no clear D. The CDR3 totals 13 residues. Germline-derived CDR1 and CDR2 are SGDLS and YYNGEE. V was pared by 4 bases and J by 8 bases, with 13 bases between.

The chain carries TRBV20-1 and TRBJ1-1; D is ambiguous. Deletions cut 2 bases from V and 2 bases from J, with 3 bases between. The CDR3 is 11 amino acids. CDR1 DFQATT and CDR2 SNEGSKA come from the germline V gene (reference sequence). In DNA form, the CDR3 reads TGCAGTGCTAGACCTAACACTGAAGCTTTCTTT. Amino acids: CSARPNTEAFF.

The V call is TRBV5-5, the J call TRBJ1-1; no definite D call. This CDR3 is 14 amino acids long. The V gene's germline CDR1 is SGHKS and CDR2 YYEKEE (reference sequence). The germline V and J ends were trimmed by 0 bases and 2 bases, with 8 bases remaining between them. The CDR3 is CASSLAVTNTEAFF. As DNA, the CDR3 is TGTGCCAGCAGCTTGGCTGTGACAAACACTGAAGCTTTCTTT.

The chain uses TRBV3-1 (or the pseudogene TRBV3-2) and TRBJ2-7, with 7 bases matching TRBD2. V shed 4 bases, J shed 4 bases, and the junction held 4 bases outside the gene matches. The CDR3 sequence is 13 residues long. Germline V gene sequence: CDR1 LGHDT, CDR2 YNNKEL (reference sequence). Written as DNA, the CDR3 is TGTGCCAGCAGCCGGGGGGGACCTTACGAGCAGTACTTC. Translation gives CASSRGGPYEQYF.

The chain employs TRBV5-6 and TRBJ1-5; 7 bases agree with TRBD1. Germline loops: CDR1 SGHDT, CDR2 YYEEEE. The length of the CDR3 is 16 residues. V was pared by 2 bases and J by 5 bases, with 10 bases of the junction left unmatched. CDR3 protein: CASSLFDRVTYQPQHF. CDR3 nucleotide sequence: TGTGCCAGCAGCTTATTTGACAGGGTAACTTATCAGCCCCAGCATTTT. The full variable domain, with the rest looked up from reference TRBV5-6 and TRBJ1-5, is DAGVTQSPTHLIKTRGQQVTLRCSPKSGHDTVSWYQQALGQGPQFIFQYYEEEERQRGNFPDRFSGHQFPNYSSELNVNALLLGDSALYLCASSLFDRVTYQPQHFGDGTRLSIL.

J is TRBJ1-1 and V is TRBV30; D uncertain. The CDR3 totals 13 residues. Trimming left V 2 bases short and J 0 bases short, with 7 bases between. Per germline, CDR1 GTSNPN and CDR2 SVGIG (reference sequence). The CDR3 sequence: CAWSLALNTEAFF. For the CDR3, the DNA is TGTGCCTGGAGTTTGGCACTGAACACTGAAGCTTTCTTT.

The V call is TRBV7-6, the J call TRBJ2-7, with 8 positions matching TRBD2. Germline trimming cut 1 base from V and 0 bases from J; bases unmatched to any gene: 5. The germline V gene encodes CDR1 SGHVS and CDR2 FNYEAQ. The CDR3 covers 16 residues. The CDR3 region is CASSLGSAGGSYEQYF. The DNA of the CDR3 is TGTGCCAGCAGCTTAGGGAGCGCGGGAGGCTCCTACGAGCAGTACTTC.

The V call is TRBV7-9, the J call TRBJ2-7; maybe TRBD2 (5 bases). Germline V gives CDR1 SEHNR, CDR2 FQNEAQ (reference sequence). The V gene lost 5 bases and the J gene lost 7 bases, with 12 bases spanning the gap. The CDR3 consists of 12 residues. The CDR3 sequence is CASSPFSGEQYF. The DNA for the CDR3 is TGTGCCAGCAGCCCCTTTTCGGGGGAGCAGTACTTC.

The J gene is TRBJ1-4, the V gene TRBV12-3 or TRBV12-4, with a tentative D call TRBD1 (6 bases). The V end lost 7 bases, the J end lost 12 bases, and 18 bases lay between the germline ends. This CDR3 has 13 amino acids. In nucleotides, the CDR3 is TGTGCCAGCACACGGGACATTGGAGCGGAACTGTTTTTT. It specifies CASTRDIGAELFF.

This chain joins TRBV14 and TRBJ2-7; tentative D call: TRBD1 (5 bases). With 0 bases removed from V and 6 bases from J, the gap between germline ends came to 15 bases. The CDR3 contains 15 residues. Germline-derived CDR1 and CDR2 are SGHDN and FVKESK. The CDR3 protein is CASSQDLQGSGEQYF. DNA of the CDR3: TGTGCCAGCAGCCAAGATCTCCAGGGATCAGGCGAGCAGTACTTC.

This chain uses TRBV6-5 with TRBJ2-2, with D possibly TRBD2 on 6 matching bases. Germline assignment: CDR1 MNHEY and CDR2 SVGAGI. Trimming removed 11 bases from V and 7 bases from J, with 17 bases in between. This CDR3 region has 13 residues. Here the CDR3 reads CAGQRLGGGELFF. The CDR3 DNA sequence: TGTGCCGGACAACGACTAGGCGGCGGGGAGCTGTTTTTT.

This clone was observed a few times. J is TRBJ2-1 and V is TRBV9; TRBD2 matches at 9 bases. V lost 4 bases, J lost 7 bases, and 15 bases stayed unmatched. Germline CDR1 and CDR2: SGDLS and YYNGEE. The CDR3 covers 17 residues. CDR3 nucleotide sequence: TGTGCCAGCAGCCCGAGGCTAAGACTAGCGGAGAGGAATGAGCAGTTCTTC. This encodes CASSPRLRLAERNEQFF.

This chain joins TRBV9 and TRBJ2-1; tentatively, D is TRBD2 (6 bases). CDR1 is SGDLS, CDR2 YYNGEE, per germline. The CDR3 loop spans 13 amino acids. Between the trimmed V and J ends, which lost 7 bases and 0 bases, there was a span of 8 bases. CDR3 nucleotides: TGTGCCAGCGGAGGGAGCTCCTACAATGAGCAGTTCTTC. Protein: CASGGSSYNEQFF.

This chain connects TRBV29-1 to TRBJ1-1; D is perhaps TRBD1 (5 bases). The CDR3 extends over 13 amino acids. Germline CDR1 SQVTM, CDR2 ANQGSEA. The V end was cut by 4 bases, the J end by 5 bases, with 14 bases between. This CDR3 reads CSVGQGARTEAFF. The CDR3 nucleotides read TGCAGCGTTGGTCAGGGCGCCCGAACTGAAGCTTTCTTT.

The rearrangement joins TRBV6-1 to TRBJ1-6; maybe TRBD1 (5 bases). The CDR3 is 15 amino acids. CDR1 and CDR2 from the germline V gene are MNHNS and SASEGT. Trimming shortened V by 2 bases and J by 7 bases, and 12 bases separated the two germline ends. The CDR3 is CASSELGLGNSPLHF. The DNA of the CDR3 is TGTGCCAGCAGTGAATTGGGACTTGGGAATTCACCCCTCCACTTT.

This CDR3 reads CASKRAQHQETQYF. The CDR3 DNA follows: TGTGCCAGCAAGAGGGCGCAACACCAAGAGACCCAGTACTTC. The genes are TRBV6-5 and TRBJ2-5; D might be TRBD2 (5 bases). The CDR3 consists of 14 residues. Germline V gene sequence: CDR1 MNHEY, CDR2 SVGAGI. Trimming took off 7 bases at V and 0 bases at J, with 12 bases between the two ends.

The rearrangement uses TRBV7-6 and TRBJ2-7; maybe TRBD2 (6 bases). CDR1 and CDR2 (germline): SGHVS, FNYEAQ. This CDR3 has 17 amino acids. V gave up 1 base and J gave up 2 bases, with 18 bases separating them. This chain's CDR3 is CASSLGRVGGATYEQYF. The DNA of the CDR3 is TGTGCCAGCAGCTTAGGTAGGGTGGGAGGCGCGACCTACGAGCAGTACTTC.

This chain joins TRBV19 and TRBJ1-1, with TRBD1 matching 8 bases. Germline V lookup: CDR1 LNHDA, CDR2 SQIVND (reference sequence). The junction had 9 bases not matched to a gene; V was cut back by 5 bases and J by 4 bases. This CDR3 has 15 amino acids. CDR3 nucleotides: TGTGCCAGTAGTCCTCGACAGGGGTCGGGCACTGAAGCTTTCTTT. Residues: CASSPRQGSGTEAFF.

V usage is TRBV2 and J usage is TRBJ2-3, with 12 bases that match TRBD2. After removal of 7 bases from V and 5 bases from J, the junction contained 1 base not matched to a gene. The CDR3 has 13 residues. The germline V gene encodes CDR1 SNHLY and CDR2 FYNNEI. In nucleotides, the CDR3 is TGTGCCAGCACTAGCGGGGGGGAAGATACGCAGTATTTT. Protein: CASTSGGEDTQYF.

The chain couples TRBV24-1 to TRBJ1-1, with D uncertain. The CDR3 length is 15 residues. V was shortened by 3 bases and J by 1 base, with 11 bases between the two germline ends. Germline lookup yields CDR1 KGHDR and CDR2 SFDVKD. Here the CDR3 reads CATSDPRVSNTEAFF. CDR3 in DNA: TGTGCCACCAGTGATCCCCGGGTTTCGAACACTGAAGCTTTCTTT.

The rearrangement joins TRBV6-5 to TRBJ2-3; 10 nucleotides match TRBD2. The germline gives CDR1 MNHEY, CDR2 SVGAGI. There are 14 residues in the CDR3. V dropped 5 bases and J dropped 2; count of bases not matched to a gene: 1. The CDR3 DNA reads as TGTGCCAGCAGTAGCGGGGGGGCCACAGATACGCAGTATTTT. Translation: CASSSGGATDTQYF.